One and the same sample provided the 18 T cell receptor beta chains below, sequenced in a study of cytomegalovirus exposure and HLA in healthy donors. This PCR relied on a set of 60 Vbeta primers and 13 Jbeta primers. Measured with immunoSEQ multiplex PCR; TCRdb has only the in-frame clones, and not every one. The table has roughly 180,000 clones, about 80% seen once. Material for sequencing was PBMCs. The receptors shown here come from a man aged 40-55 years in good health and CMV-seronegative.

The chain uses TRBV9 and TRBJ1-2; D unclear. Looked up from germline, CDR1 is SGDLS and CDR2 is YYNGEE. The CDR3 sequence is 13 residues long. V was shortened by 2 bases and J by 4 bases, with 9 bases between the two germline ends. CDR3 sequence (DNA): TGTGCCAGCAGCGTGGGAGGGATCTATGGCTACACCTTC. It translates to CASSVGGIYGYTF.

To note about this clone: The sample contains more than one DNA sequence encoding this CDR3. The chain combines TRBV5-4 with TRBJ1-2, with a weak D call TRBD1 (5 bases). Germline lookup yields CDR1 SGHNT and CDR2 YYREEE (reference sequence). V was trimmed by 0 bases and J by 0 bases, leaving 9 bases between them. The CDR3 has 15 amino acids. The CDR3 bases are TGTGCCAGCAGCTTGGCGGGGGTAGCTAACTATGGCTACACCTTC. It codes for CASSLAGVANYGYTF.

The chain carries TRBV6-5 and TRBJ2-3; 8 bases match TRBD1. This CDR3 has 15 residues. Trimming cost V 6 bases and J 0 bases; bases outside gene matches: 5. Germline lookup yields CDR1 MNHEY and CDR2 SVGAGI. The CDR3: CASSQTGASTDTQYF. The DNA of the CDR3 is TGTGCCAGCAGCCAGACAGGGGCTAGCACAGATACGCAGTATTTT.

The rearrangement links TRBV28 to TRBJ1-5, with D hard to call. The CDR3 extends over 15 amino acids. The germline CDR1 and CDR2 sequences are MDHEN and SYDVKM. V was clipped by 7 bases and J by 2 bases, with 15 bases between them. The CDR3, as DNA: TGTGCCAGCACCTCTGACGGGGTACGCAATCAGCCCCAGCATTTT. It encodes CASTSDGVRNQPQHF. The whole variable domain, remainder taken from reference TRBV28 and TRBJ1-5, is DVKVTQSSRYLVKRTGEKVFLECVQDMDHENMFWYRQDPGLGLRLIYFSYDVKMKEKGDIPEGYSVSREKKERFSLILESASTNQTSMYLCASTSDGVRNQPQHFGDGTRLSIL.

The chain couples TRBV5-6 to TRBJ1-1, with TRBD1 identical over 7 bases. The CDR3 runs 13 residues. V shed 3 bases and J 3 bases; nucleotides not matched to a gene: 2. Germline CDR1 reads SGHDT; CDR2 reads YYEEEE. Here the CDR3 DNA reads TGTGCCAGCAGCTACACAGGGGACACTGAAGCTTTCTTT. It is translated as CASSYTGDTEAFF.

Of note for this clone: The sample contains more than one DNA sequence encoding this CDR3. The chain combines TRBV5-1 with TRBJ2-2; TRBD2 matches at 8 bases. Germline assignment: CDR1 SGHRS and CDR2 YFSETQ. Losses at the gene ends were 2 bases for V and 1 base for J; bases not matched to a gene: 1. There are 15 residues in the CDR3. In DNA, the CDR3 is TGCGCCAGCAGCTTTCTAGCGGGGAACACCGGGGAGCTGTTTTTT. Translating it yields CASSFLAGNTGELFF.

The V gene is TRBV19, the J gene TRBJ1-5; the D gene is possibly TRBD1 (6 bases). This CDR3 spans 14 amino acids. V was pared by 3 bases and J by 2 bases, with 8 bases between. Looked up from germline, CDR1 is LNHDA and CDR2 is SQIVND (reference sequence). CDR3 loop: CASSIRQGNQPQHF. The CDR3, as DNA: TGTGCCAGTAGTATCCGACAGGGCAATCAGCCCCAGCATTTT. Looking up the rest from reference TRBV19 and TRBJ1-5 gives the full variable domain: DGGITQSPKYLFRKEGQNVTLSCEQNLNHDAMYWYRQDPGQGLRLIYYSQIVNDFQKGDIAEGYSVSREKKESFPLTVTSAQKNPTAFYLCASSIRQGNQPQHFGDGTRLSIL.

The CDR3 is CASRRLDLLYEQYF. The CDR3 nucleotides are TGTGCCAGCAGAAGACTGGACTTGCTGTACGAGCAGTACTTC. The chain employs TRBV28 and TRBJ2-7; D may be TRBD2 (5 bases). The CDR3 extends over 14 amino acids. Germline assignment: CDR1 MDHEN and CDR2 SYDVKM. V was clipped by 6 bases and J by 4 bases, with 16 bases between them.

The chain employs TRBV19 and TRBJ1-3, with D tentatively TRBD1 (5 bases). V was clipped by 3 bases and J by 2 bases, with 8 bases between them. Germline lookup yields CDR1 LNHDA and CDR2 SQIVND (reference sequence). This CDR3 is 14 amino acids long. CDR3 region: CASSIWGPGNTIYF. In nucleotides, the CDR3 is TGTGCCAGTAGTATTTGGGGCCCTGGAAACACCATATATTTT.

There are a few counts of this clone. This chain joins TRBV28 and TRBJ1-5; no definite D call. This CDR3 contains 12 residues. The V gene lost 6 bases and the J gene lost 6 bases, with 9 bases spanning the gap. Germline CDR1 reads MDHEN; CDR2 reads SYDVKM. CDR3 nucleotide sequence: TGTGCCAGCAGCGACCCGGGTCAGCCCCAGCATTTT. Translating gives CASSDPGQPQHF.

This chain joins TRBV5-6 and TRBJ2-7; 10 bases match TRBD1. Germline V gives CDR1 SGHDT, CDR2 YYEEEE. V trimming: 6 bases; J trimming: 4 bases; junction bases outside the gene matches: 7. This CDR3 has 14 residues. Here the CDR3 DNA reads TGTGCCAGCAACAGACAGGGGGCGCCGTACGAGCAGTACTTC. This codes for CASNRQGAPYEQYF.

The chain combines TRBV15 with TRBJ1-2; D is unresolved. The ends were cut back, 0 bases at V and 7 bases at J, with 12 bases in the middle. Germline-derived CDR1 and CDR2 are LNHNV and YYDKDF (reference sequence). The CDR3 runs 14 residues. The CDR3, as DNA: TGTGCCACCAGCAGAGATTTTAGATACGGTGGCTACACCTTC. It translates to CATSRDFRYGGYTF.

The V gene is TRBV29-1, the J gene TRBJ1-2; 12 bases are shared with TRBD1. The germline V gene encodes CDR1 SQVTM and CDR2 ANQGSEA. The V segment lost 6 bases and the J segment 8 bases; nucleotides outside the gene matches: 7. This CDR3 is 13 amino acids long. The CDR3 spells CSVSGTGGGGYTF. CDR3 coding DNA: TGCAGCGTCTCCGGGACAGGGGGCGGCGGCTACACCTTC.

This clone was seen only once. The chain recombines TRBV7-2 with TRBJ2-7, with D possibly being TRBD2 (5 bases). Trimming took 4 bases from V and 2 from J, leaving 12 bases between them. There are 14 residues in the CDR3. Germline V lookup: CDR1 SGHTA, CDR2 FQGNSA. The DNA for the CDR3 is TGTGCCAGCAGCTCTACTCGCGGGCCCTACGAGCAGTACTTC. It is translated as CASSSTRGPYEQYF.

The genes are TRBV5-4 and TRBJ2-2; 9 nucleotides agree with TRBD1. From germline, CDR1 is SGHNT and CDR2 YYREEE (reference sequence). The CDR3 contains 15 residues. Trimming took 4 bases from V and 5 from J; bases not matched to a gene: 6. The chain's CDR3 is CASSPPGQGTGELFF. The CDR3 nucleotides read TGTGCCAGCAGCCCACCCGGACAGGGGACCGGGGAGCTGTTTTTT.

This rearrangement joins TRBV9 to TRBJ2-3; D might be TRBD2 (6 bases). The ends were cut back, 0 bases at V and 7 bases at J, with 18 bases in the middle. Germline V lookup: CDR1 SGDLS, CDR2 YYNGEE. This CDR3 is built from 16 residues. The CDR3 DNA is TGTGCCAGCAGCGTAGACCTCGGGACTTCCCTCAATACGCAGTATTTT. Protein product: CASSVDLGTSLNTQYF.

The chain carries TRBV30 and TRBJ1-1; D gene uncertain. Trimming pared 5 bases from V and 2 bases from J, leaving 15 bases between. The V gene's germline CDR1 is GTSNPN and CDR2 SVGIG (reference sequence). The CDR3 totals 14 residues. As DNA, the CDR3 is TGTGCCTGGGTGAAGAGGGTCACCAACACTGAAGCTTTCTTT. Translating it yields CAWVKRVTNTEAFF. The whole variable domain, filled in from reference TRBV30 and TRBJ1-1, reads SQTIHQWPATLVQPVGSPLSLECTVEGTSNPNLYWYRQAAGRGLQLLFYSVGIGQISSEVPQNLSASRPQDRQFILSSKKLLLSDSGFYLCAWVKRVTNTEAFFGQGTRLTVV.

This chain connects TRBV30 to TRBJ1-1, with 8 bases identical to TRBD1. The CDR3 runs to 14 residues. The ends lost 3 bases at V and 7 bases at J; junction bases unmatched: 10. Germline assignment: CDR1 GTSNPN and CDR2 SVGIG (reference sequence). The CDR3 region is CAWRRQGAAYEAFF. The CDR3 coding sequence is TGTGCCTGGAGAAGGCAGGGGGCGGCTTATGAAGCTTTCTTT.